This T cell receptor beta chain was obtained from a study of blood T cell repertoires in COVID-19. Per the germline V gene, CDR1 is MGHRA and CDR2 is YSYEKL. V dropped 4 bases and J dropped 4 bases, with 10 bases sitting between them. There are 14 residues in the CDR3. Each participant's cohort was designated according to participant-reported clinical history. TCRdb's copy holds only in-frame clones and misses some; the assay was immunoSEQ multiplex PCR. The sample consists of fewer than 400,000 clones, approximately 85% of them appearing once. The chain recombines TRBV4-1 with TRBJ2-2, with a weak D call TRBD2 (5 bases). This TCR was sampled from a man under 40 who had recovered from COVID-19. Sequences were obtained from PBMCs or T cells enriched from blood (not recorded which). The CDR3 region has the DNA TGCGCCAGCAGCCGGACGGGGTTCACCGGGGAGCTGTTTTTT. It encodes CASSRTGFTGELFF.